Listed here are 15 T cell receptor beta chains from one sample, sequenced in a study of T cell responses to AZD1222 COVID-19 vaccine. Sequencing used immunoSEQ multiplex PCR; TCRdb keeps in-frame clones, though not all of them. This repertoire shows 100,000 to 120,000 clones, 70% to 90% found once; its top ten account for roughly 15%. The starting material was peripheral blood, obtained 28 days after the second AZD1222 dose. These receptors all stem from an adult who received the AZD1222 COVID-19 vaccine.

The chain joins TRBV24-1 to TRBJ2-3, with D maybe TRBD2 (5 bases). The CDR3 runs 12 residues. Germline loops: CDR1 KGHDR, CDR2 SFDVKD. Between the trimmed V and J ends, which lost 5 bases and 14 bases, there was a span of 16 bases. The CDR3 bases are TGTGCCACCAGTGGTCCCCGGGGTCGTTTGTATTTT. Translation: CATSGPRGRLYF.

V usage is TRBV27 and J usage is TRBJ2-7; D ambiguous. The CDR3 totals 14 residues. Per the germline V gene, CDR1 is MNHEY and CDR2 is SMNVEV (reference sequence). V gave up 2 bases and J gave up 7 bases, with 15 bases separating them. CDR3 region: CASSLKWGFEEQYF. The CDR3 region has the DNA TGTGCCAGCAGTTTAAAATGGGGTTTCGAGGAGCAGTACTTC.

The V gene is TRBV5-1, the J gene TRBJ2-7; D possibly uses TRBD1 or TRBD2 (5 bases each). CDR3 length: 15 amino acids. The V end lost 4 bases, the J end lost 6 bases, and 20 bases lay between the germline ends. The germline V gene encodes CDR1 SGHRS and CDR2 YFSETQ. The CDR3: CASSLSGGAGTEQYF. In nucleotides, the CDR3 is TGCGCCAGCAGCCTGAGCGGTGGGGCAGGGACCGAGCAGTACTTC.

The chain is built from TRBV5-6 and TRBJ1-6, with D possibly being TRBD1 (6 bases). In germline, CDR1 is SGHDT, CDR2 YYEEEE. Trimming pared 6 bases from V and 7 bases from J, leaving 17 bases between. CDR3 length: 15 amino acids. The DNA of the CDR3 is TGTGCCAGCACAACAAACAGGGATAACAATTCACCCCTCCACTTT. Protein sequence: CASTTNRDNNSPLHF.

The chain joins TRBV19 to TRBJ1-5; D gene unclear. The germline gives CDR1 LNHDA, CDR2 SQIVND (reference sequence). The CDR3 length is 15 residues. Trimming stripped 5 bases from V and 5 bases from J, with 16 bases between. The CDR3 is CASSPGPHKDQPQHF. In nucleotides, the CDR3 is TGTGCCAGTAGTCCTGGACCACATAAGGATCAGCCCCAGCATTTT.

The chain uses TRBV27 and TRBJ2-2; D may match TRBD1 or TRBD2 (7 bases each). V shed 3 bases and J shed 1 base, with 21 bases lying between them. This CDR3 contains 19 residues. Germline CDR1 reads MNHEY; CDR2 reads SMNVEV (reference sequence). CDR3 in DNA: TGTGCCAGCAGTTTCTCCGTCAGGGGGGGTGCAAAGAACACCGGGGAGCTGTTTTTT. This codes for CASSFSVRGGAKNTGELFF.

Worth noting for this clone: The sample carries other DNA sequences with the same CDR3. This chain links TRBV28 with TRBJ1-6; 8 bases agree with TRBD1. This CDR3 region has 14 residues. Germline assignment: CDR1 MDHEN and CDR2 SYDVKM. V was pared by 5 bases and J by 7 bases, with 4 bases of the junction left unmatched. The CDR3 DNA is TGTGCCAGCAGTCTAGGACAGGGAAATTCACCCCTCCACTTT. Its translation is CASSLGQGNSPLHF. The whole variable domain, remainder taken from reference TRBV28 and TRBJ1-6, is DVKVTQSSRYLVKRTGEKVFLECVQDMDHENMFWYRQDPGLGLRLIYFSYDVKMKEKGDIPEGYSVSREKKERFSLILESASTNQTSMYLCASSLGQGNSPLHFGNGTRLTVT.

V and J are TRBV9 and TRBJ2-1, with 8 bases matching TRBD1. Germline V CDR1 and CDR2: SGDLS, YYNGEE. The ends lost 3 bases at V and 0 bases at J; junction bases unmatched: 5. This CDR3 contains 16 residues. As DNA, the CDR3 is TGTGCCAGCAGCGCTCACAGGGGGAGCTCCTACAATGAGCAGTTCTTC. Translated, it gives CASSAHRGSSYNEQFF. The full variable domain, rest sourced from reference TRBV9 and TRBJ2-1, is DSGVTQTPKHLITATGQRVTLRCSPRSGDLSVYWYQQSLDQGLQFLIQYYNGEERAKGNILERFSAQQFPDLHSELNLSSLELGDSALYFCASSAHRGSSYNEQFFGPGTRLTVL.

Note on this clone: At one of its ends the junction is not consistent with the germline gene, which may arise from a read error. V usage is TRBV27 and J usage is TRBJ2-2; D unclear. The CDR3 runs to 13 residues. Germline-derived CDR1 and CDR2 are MNHEY and SMNVEV (reference sequence). Written as DNA, the CDR3 is TGTGCCGGCAGACCCATCAACACCGGGGAGCTGTTTTTT. The encoded protein is CAGRPINTGELFF.

The chain couples TRBV19 to TRBJ1-5, with D possibly TRBD1 on 6 matching bases. The V gene's germline CDR1 is LNHDA and CDR2 SQIVND (reference sequence). The CDR3 length is 18 residues. Trimming took off 4 bases at V and 0 bases at J, with 19 bases between the two ends. CDR3 sequence (DNA): TGTGCCAGTAGTAACGCCATCTTTACAGGGTATAGCAATCAGCCCCAGCATTTT. Encoded protein: CASSNAIFTGYSNQPQHF. The whole variable domain, filled in from reference TRBV19 and TRBJ1-5, reads DGGITQSPKYLFRKEGQNVTLSCEQNLNHDAMYWYRQDPGQGLRLIYYSQIVNDFQKGDIAEGYSVSREKKESFPLTVTSAQKNPTAFYLCASSNAIFTGYSNQPQHFGDGTRLSIL.

The rearrangement joins TRBV5-1 to TRBJ1-1; D is undetermined. Germline V gene lookup returns CDR1 SGHRS and CDR2 YFSETQ. The CDR3 sequence is 14 residues long. The V end lost 1 base, the J end lost 0 bases, and 7 bases lay between the germline ends. As DNA, the CDR3 is TGCGCCAGCAGCTTGAGTGGGGTGAACACTGAAGCTTTCTTT. Encoded protein: CASSLSGVNTEAFF.

The rearrangement joins TRBV11-3 to TRBJ1-3, with no clear D. Trimming removed 0 bases from V and 2 bases from J, with 11 bases in between. The germline V gene encodes CDR1 SGHNT and CDR2 YENEEA. The CDR3 runs 16 residues. CDR3 protein: CASSLDGRRPGNTIYF. The CDR3 DNA reads TGTGCCAGCAGCTTAGATGGACGGAGACCTGGAAACACCATATATTTT. Filled out from reference TRBV11-3 and TRBJ1-3, the complete variable domain reads EAGVVQSPRYKIIEKKQPVAFWCNPISGHNTLYWYLQNLGQGPELLIRYENEEAVDDSQLPKDRFSAERLKGVDSTLKIQPAELGDSAVYLCASSLDGRRPGNTIYFGEGSWLTVV.

The gene calls are TRBV27 and TRBJ1-1; unclear D gene. The germline V gene encodes CDR1 MNHEY and CDR2 SMNVEV (reference sequence). There are 13 residues in the CDR3. Trimming took off 2 bases at V and 1 base at J, with 5 bases between the two ends. The CDR3 nucleotides read TGTGCCAGCAGTTTAATAGGGAACACTGAAGCTTTCTTT. Its protein is CASSLIGNTEAFF.

This chain connects TRBV29-1 to TRBJ1-1; 7 nucleotides agree with TRBD1. CDR1 is SQVTM and CDR2 is ANQGSEA in the germline V gene. This CDR3 spans 13 amino acids. J lost 2 bases, V lost 7 bases, and 7 bases had no gene match. Here the CDR3 DNA reads TGCAGCGCACTCCGACAGGGAAACACTGAAGCTTTCTTT. Its translation: CSALRQGNTEAFF.

For the CDR3, the DNA is TGCAGTGCTAGTCGGGCTAGCGGGAGCTACGAGCAGTACTTC. It encodes CSASRASGSYEQYF. V usage is TRBV20-1 and J usage is TRBJ2-7, with 10 bases that match TRBD2. Germline V lookup: CDR1 DFQATT, CDR2 SNEGSKA (reference sequence). V shed 3 bases, J shed 3 bases, and the junction held 5 bases outside the gene matches. The CDR3 loop spans 14 amino acids.